This T cell receptor beta chain comes out of a study of blood T cell repertoires in COVID-19. The wider study: T cells, B-cell-depleted T cells, or PBMCs provided the cDNA or gDNA that served as material.

The CDR3 runs to 13 residues. Germline V lookup: CDR1 KGHDR, CDR2 SFDVKD. The junction had 3 bases not matched to a gene; V was cut back by 5 bases and J by 4 bases. The protocol was immunoSEQ multiplex PCR, while the TCRdb copy is restricted to in-frame clones and leaves out a portion. Among some 180,000 clones, approximately 83% were seen once, and the ten largest hold 11%. The sample taken for sequencing was peripheral blood. The V and J genes are TRBV24-1 and TRBJ1-1, with TRBD1 identical over 7 bases. The source of this sequence is a man aged 65 to 79 with active or convalescent COVID-19. CDR3 nucleotides: TGTGCCACCAGTGGACAGGGTTTCACTGAAGCTTTCTTT. It yields the protein CATSGQGFTEAFF.